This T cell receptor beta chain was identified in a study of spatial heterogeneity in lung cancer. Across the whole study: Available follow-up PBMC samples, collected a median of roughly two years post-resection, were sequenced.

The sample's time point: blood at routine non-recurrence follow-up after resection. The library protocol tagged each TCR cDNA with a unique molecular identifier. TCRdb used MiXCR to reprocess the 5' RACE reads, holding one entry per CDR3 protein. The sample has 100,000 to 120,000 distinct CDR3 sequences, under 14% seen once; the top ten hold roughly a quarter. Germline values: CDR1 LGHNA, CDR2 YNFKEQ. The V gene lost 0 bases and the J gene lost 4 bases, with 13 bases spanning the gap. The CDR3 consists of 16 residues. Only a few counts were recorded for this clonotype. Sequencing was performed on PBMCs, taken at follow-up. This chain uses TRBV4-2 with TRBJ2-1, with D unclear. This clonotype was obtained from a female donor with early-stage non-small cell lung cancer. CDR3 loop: CASSQDPAAEYNEQFF. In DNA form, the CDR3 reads TGTGCCAGCAGCCAAGATCCAGCAGCTGAGTACAATGAGCAGTTCTTC.